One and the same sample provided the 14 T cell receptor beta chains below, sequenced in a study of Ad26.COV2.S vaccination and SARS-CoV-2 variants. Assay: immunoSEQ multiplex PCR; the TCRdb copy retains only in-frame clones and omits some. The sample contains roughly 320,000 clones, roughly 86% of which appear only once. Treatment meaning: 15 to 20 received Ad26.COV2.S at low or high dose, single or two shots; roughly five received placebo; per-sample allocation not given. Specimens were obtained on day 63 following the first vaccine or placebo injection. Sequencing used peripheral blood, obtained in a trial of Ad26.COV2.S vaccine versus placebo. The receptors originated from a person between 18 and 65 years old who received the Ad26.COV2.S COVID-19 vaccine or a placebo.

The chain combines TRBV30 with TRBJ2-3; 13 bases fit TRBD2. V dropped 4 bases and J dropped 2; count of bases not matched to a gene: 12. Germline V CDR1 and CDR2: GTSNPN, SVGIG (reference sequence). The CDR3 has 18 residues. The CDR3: CAWNLRRTSGGPTDTQYF. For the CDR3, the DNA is TGTGCCTGGAATCTTCGGCGGACTAGCGGGGGCCCCACAGATACGCAGTATTTT.

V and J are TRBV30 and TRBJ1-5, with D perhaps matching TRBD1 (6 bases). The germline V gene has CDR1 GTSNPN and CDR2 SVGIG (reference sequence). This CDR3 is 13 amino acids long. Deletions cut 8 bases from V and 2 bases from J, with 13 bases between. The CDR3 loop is CAPPRGGNQPQHF. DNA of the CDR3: TGTGCCCCACCTAGGGGGGGCAATCAGCCCCAGCATTTT.

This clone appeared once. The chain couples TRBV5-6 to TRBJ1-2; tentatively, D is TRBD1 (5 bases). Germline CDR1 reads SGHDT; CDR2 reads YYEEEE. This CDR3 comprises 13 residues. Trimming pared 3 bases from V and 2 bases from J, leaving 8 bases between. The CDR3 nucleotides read TGTGCCAGCAGCTCTACAGGAAACTATGGCTACACCTTC. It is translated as CASSSTGNYGYTF.

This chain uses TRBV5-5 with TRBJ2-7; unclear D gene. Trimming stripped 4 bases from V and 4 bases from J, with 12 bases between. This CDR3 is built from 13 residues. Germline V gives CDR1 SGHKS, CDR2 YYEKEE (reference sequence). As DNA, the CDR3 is TGTGCCAGCAGCCCTACCCTTGGGTACGAGCAGTACTTC. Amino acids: CASSPTLGYEQYF. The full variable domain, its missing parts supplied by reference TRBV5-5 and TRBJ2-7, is DAGVTQSPTHLIKTRGQQVTLRCSPISGHKSVSWYQQVLGQGPQFIFQYYEKEERGRGNFPDRFSARQFPNYSSELNVNALLLGDSALYLCASSPTLGYEQYFGPGTRLTVT.

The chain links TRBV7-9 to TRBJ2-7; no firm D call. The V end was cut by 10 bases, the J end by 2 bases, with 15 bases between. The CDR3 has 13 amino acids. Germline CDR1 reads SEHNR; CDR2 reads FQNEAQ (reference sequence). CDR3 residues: CATMDGLAYEQYF. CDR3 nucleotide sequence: TGTGCCACCATGGACGGGTTGGCCTACGAGCAGTACTTC. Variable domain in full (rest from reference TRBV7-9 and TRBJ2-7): DTGVSQNPRHKITKRGQNVTFRCDPISEHNRLYWYRQTLGQGPEFLTYFQNEAQLEKSRLLSDRFSAERPKGSFSTLEIQRTEQGDSAMYLCATMDGLAYEQYFGPGTRLTVT.

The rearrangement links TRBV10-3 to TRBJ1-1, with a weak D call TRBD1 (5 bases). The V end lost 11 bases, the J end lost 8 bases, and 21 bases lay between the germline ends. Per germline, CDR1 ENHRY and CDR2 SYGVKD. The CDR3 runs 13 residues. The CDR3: CAASRDPQWEAFF. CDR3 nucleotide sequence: TGTGCCGCGAGCCGGGACCCCCAGTGGGAAGCTTTCTTT.

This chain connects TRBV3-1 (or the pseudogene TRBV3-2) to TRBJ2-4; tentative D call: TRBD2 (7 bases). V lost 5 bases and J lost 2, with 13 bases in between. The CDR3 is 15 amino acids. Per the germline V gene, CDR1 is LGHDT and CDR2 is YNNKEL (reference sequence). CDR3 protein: CASSYGGATKNIQYF. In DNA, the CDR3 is TGTGCCAGCAGCTATGGGGGGGCAACCAAAAACATTCAGTACTTC.

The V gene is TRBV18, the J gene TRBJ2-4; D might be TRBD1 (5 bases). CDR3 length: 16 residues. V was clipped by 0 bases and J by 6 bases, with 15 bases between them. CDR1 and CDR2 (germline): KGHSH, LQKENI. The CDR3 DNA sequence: TGTGCCAGCTCACCACCGGTAAAAGGGGCGATAAACATTCAGTACTTC. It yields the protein CASSPPVKGAINIQYF. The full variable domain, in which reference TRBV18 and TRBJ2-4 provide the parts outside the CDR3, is NAGVMQNPRHLVRRRGQEARLRCSPMKGHSHVYWYRQLPEEGLKFMVYLQKENIIDESGMPKERFSAEFPKEGPSILRIQQVVRGDSAAYFCASSPPVKGAINIQYFGAGTRLSVL.

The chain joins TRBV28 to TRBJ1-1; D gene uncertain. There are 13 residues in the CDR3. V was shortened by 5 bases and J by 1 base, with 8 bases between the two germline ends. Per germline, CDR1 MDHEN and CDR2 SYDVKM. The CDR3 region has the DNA TGTGCCAGCAGTGTCCAGAGGAACACTGAAGCTTTCTTT. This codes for CASSVQRNTEAFF. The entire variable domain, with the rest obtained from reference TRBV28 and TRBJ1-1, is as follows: DVKVTQSSRYLVKRTGEKVFLECVQDMDHENMFWYRQDPGLGLRLIYFSYDVKMKEKGDIPEGYSVSREKKERFSLILESASTNQTSMYLCASSVQRNTEAFFGQGTRLTVV.

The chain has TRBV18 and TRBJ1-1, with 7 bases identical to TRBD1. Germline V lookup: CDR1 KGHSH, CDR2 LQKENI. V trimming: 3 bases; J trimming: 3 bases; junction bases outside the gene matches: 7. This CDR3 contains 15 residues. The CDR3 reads CASSPFRDRDTEAFF. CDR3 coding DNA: TGTGCCAGCTCACCTTTCCGGGACAGAGACACTGAAGCTTTCTTT. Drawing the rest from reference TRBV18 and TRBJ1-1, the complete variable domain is NAGVMQNPRHLVRRRGQEARLRCSPMKGHSHVYWYRQLPEEGLKFMVYLQKENIIDESGMPKERFSAEFPKEGPSILRIQQVVRGDSAAYFCASSPFRDRDTEAFFGQGTRLTVV.

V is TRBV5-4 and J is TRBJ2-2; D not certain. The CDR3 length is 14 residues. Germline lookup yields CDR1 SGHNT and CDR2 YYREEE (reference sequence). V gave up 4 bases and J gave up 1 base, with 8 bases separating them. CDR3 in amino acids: CASSPAQNTGELFF. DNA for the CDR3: TGTGCCAGCAGCCCGGCGCAGAACACCGGGGAGCTGTTTTTT.

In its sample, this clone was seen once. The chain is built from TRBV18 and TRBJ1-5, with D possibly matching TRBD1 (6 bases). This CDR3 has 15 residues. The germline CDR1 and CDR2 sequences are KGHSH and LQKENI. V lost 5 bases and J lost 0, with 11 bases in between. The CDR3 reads CASSTTQGSNQPQHF. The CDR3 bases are TGTGCCAGCTCAACAACACAGGGTAGCAATCAGCCCCAGCATTTT.

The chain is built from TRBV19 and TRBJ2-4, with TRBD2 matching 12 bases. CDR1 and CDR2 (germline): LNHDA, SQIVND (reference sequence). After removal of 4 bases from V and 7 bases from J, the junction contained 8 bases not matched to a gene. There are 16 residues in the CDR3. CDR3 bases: TGTGCCAGTAGTACCCCTAGCGGGGGGGTGGGGAACATTCAGTACTTC. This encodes CASSTPSGGVGNIQYF.

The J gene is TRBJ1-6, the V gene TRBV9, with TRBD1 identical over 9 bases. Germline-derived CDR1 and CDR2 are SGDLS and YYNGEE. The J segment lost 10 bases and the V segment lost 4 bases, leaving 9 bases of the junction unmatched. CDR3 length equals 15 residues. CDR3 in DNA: TGTGCCAGCAGCTTAAGGACAGGGGAAGGCTCACCCCTCCACTTT. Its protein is CASSLRTGEGSPLHF.